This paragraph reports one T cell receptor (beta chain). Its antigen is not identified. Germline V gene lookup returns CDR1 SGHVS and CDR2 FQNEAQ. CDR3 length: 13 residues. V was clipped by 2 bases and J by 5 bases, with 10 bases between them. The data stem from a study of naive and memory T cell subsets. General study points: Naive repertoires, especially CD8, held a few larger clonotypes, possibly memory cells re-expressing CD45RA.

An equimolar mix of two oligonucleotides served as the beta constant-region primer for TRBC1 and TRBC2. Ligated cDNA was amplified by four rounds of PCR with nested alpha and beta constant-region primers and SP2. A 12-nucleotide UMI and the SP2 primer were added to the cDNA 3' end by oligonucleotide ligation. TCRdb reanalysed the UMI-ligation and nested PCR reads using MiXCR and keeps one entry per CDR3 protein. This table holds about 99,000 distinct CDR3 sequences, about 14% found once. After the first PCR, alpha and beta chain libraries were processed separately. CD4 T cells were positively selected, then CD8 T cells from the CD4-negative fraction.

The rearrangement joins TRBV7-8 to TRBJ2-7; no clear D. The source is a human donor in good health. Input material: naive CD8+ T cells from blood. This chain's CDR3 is CASSLQATNEQYF. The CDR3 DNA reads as TGTGCCAGCAGCTTACAGGCTACCAACGAGCAGTACTTC.